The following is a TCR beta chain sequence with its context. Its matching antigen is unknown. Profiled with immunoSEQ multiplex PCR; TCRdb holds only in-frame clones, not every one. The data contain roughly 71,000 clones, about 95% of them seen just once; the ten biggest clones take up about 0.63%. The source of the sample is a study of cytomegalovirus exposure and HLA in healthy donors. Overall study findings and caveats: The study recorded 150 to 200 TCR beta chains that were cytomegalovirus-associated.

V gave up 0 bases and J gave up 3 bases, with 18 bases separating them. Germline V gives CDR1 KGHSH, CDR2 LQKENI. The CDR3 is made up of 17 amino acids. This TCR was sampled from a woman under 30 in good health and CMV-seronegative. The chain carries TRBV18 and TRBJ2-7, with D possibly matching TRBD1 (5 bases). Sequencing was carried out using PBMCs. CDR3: CASSPPKVKGRDYEQYF. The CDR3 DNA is TGTGCCAGCTCACCACCTAAGGTTAAGGGCAGGGACTACGAGCAGTACTTC. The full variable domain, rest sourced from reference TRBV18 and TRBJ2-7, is NAGVMQNPRHLVRRRGQEARLRCSPMKGHSHVYWYRQLPEEGLKFMVYLQKENIIDESGMPKERFSAEFPKEGPSILRIQQVVRGDSAAYFCASSPPKVKGRDYEQYFGPGTRLTVT.